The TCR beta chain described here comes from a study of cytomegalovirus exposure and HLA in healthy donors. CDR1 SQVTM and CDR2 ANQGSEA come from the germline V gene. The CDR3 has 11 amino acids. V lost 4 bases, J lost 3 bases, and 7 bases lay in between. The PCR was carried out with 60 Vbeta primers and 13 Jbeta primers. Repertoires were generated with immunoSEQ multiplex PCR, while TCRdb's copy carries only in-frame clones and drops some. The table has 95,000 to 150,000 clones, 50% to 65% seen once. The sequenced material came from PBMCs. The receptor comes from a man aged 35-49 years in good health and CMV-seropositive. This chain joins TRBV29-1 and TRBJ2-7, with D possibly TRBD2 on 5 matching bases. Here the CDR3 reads CSVGLNYEQYF. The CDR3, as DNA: TGCAGCGTTGGACTAAACTACGAGCAGTACTTC.